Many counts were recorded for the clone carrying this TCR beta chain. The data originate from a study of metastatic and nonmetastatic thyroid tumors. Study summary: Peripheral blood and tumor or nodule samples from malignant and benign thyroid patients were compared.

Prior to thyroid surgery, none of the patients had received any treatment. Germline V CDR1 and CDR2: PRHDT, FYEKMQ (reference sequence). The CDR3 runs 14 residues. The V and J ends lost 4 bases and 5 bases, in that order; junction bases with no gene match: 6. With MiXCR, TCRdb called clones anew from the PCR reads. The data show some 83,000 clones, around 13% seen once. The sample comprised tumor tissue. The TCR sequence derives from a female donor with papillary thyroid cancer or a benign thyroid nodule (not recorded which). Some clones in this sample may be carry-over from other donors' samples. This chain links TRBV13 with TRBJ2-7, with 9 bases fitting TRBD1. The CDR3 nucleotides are TGTGCCAGCAGCTCCGGGACAGGGATACACGAGCAGTACTTC. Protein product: CASSSGTGIHEQYF.